This is a list of T cell receptor beta chains from one sample in a study of blood T cell repertoires in COVID-19. Assay: immunoSEQ multiplex PCR; the TCRdb copy retains only in-frame clones and omits some. The sample yields 200,000 to 250,000 clones, 80% to 90% seen once. Sequencing was done on a sample of peripheral blood. The source is a man aged 50 to 59 with acute or convalescent COVID-19. CDR3s include the opening cysteine and the closing phenylalanine or tryptophan. The D gene is left open where the match is weak. Expanded clones get a size class; other rows say once, few or many, or leave the size out.

>TRBJ2-1|NA|TRBD2|TRBV6-2/TRBV6-3
TGTGCCAGCAGTTACCTTAGCGGGGGGAGGAACAATGAGCAGTTCTTC
CASSYLSGGRNNEQFF
>TRBJ1-4|NA|TRBD1|TRBV7-9
TGTGCCAGCAGCTCTGGACAGGGAACGACTAACGAAAAACTGTTTTTT
CASSSGQGTTNEKLFF
>TRBJ2-2|NA|NA|TRBV5-1
TGCGCCAGCAGCTTTTATGCAGACACCGGGGAGCTGTTTTTT
CASSFYADTGELFF
>TRBJ1-1|NA|NA|TRBV11-2
TGTGCCAGCAGCTTAGCCGACAGCCGGGGGGCTTTCTTT
CASSLADSRGAFF
>TRBJ1-1|once|TRBD1|TRBV13
TGTGCCAGTCGGACAGGGAGGGAGACTGAAGCTTTCTTT
CASRTGRETEAFF
>TRBJ1-5|NA|NA|TRBV19
TGTGCCAGTAGTATAGAAGGGACTTCCTTCGGGTCGGGTCAGCCCCAGCATTTT
CASSIEGTSFGSGQPQHF
>TRBJ2-5|NA|NA|TRBV5-1
TGCGCCAGCAGCTCCCAGGGGGAGACCCAGTACTTC
CASSSQGETQYF
>TRBJ2-7|NA|TRBD2|TRBV5-6
TGTGCCAGCAGCTTAGGGACTAGCCTCCTCGAGCAGTACTTC
CASSLGTSLLEQYF
>TRBJ1-1|NA|NA|TRBV5-8
TGTGCCAGCAGCTTGCGGCCCTTCGGGGGATTTCCAAGGGGTCGGACTGAAGCTTTCTTT
CASSLRPFGGFPRGRTEAFF
>TRBJ1-5|NA|TRBD1|TRBV7-8
TGTGCCAGCAGCCAAGTTAGACAGGGTGGCAATCAGCCCCAGCATTTT
CASSQVRQGGNQPQHF
>TRBJ1-6|NA|NA|TRBV6-5
TGTGCCAGCAGTTGGGTGAGATCCGGCGGTTCACCCCTCCACTTT
CASSWVRSGGSPLHF
>TRBJ1-6|NA|TRBD1|TRBV30
TGTGCCTGGAGACTGACAGGGAGCAATTCACCCCTCCACTTT
CAWRLTGSNSPLHF
>TRBJ1-4|NA|TRBD1|TRBV6-1
TGTGCCAGCAGTGATCCGGGACAGGGTTTCGAAAAACTGTTTTTT
CASSDPGQGFEKLFF
>TRBJ1-4|NA|NA|TRBV11-2
TGTGCCAGCAGCTCGGGCGGGGGGCTCGTTAATGAAAAACTGTTTTTT
CASSSGGGLVNEKLFF
>TRBJ2-3|NA|TRBD2|TRBV5-1
TGCGCCAGCAGCACTAGCGGGACAAGCACAGATACGCAGTATTTT
CASSTSGTSTDTQYF
>TRBJ1-6|NA|NA|TRBV6-5
TGTGCCAGCAGTTACTCGAGGCCAGCTCTATCACCCCTCCACTTT
CASSYSRPALSPLHF
>TRBJ1-3|NA|TRBD1|TRBV3-1/TRBV3-2
TGTGCCAGCAGCCTGGGGACAGCGTCTGGAAACACCATATATTTT
CASSLGTASGNTIYF
>TRBJ2-1|NA|NA|TRBV7-9
TGTGCCAGCAGCTTAAATATGGGCTCAGATCACAATGAGCAGTTCTTC
CASSLNMGSDHNEQFF
>TRBJ2-2|NA|NA|TRBV25-1
TGTGCCAGCGAGAGGGCTGGGAACACCGGGGAGCTGTTTTTT
CASERAGNTGELFF
>TRBJ1-4|NA|NA|TRBV6-5
TGTGCCACGGGCGAGGGCGGGGGATACGAAAAACTGTTTTTT
CATGEGGGYEKLFF
>TRBJ1-1|NA|NA|TRBV6-5
TGTGCCAGCACCGACTCCGGGGGAGGGGTGGGGGAAGCTTTCTTT
CASTDSGGGVGEAFF
>TRBJ1-2|once|NA|TRBV2
TGTGCCAGCATCCCCGACAGGAACTATGGCTACACCTTC
CASIPDRNYGYTF
>TRBJ2-7|NA|NA|TRBV30
TGTGCCTGGAGTGTACGGGGTTACGAGCAGTACTTC
CAWSVRGYEQYF
>TRBJ1-1|NA|NA|TRBV6-1
TGTGCCAGCAGTGAGGTCCCCCCGACAGTGAACACTGAAGCTTTCTTT
CASSEVPPTVNTEAFF
>TRBJ1-2|NA|TRBD1|TRBV6-5
TGTGCCAGCAGTATGACAGGGGGCGAGGGCTACACCTTC
CASSMTGGEGYTF
>TRBJ2-2|NA|NA|TRBV3-1/TRBV3-2
TGTGCCAGCAGCCAAGGGGGGGTCGTCACCGGGGAGCTGTTTTTT
CASSQGGVVTGELFF
>TRBJ1-1|few|NA|TRBV7-9
TGTGCCAGCAGCACCCTTACGACAGCAAACACTGAAGCTTTCTTT
CASSTLTTANTEAFF
>TRBJ2-1|once|NA|TRBV12-3/TRBV12-4
TGTGCCAGCAGAATCGGACAGCTTGAGCAGTTCTTC
CASRIGQLEQFF
>TRBJ1-5|NA|NA|TRBV18
TGTGCCAGCTCATCTCAGGGTCCTAATAGCAATCAGCCCCAGCATTTT
CASSSQGPNSNQPQHF